The next 28 T cell receptor beta chains were all read from a single sample in a study of tumor-infiltrating lymphocytes in primary liver carcinoma. Unsorted bulk tissue (roughly 17-33 mg) underwent RNA and DNA co-extraction. The investigators made TCR beta cDNA from approximately 500 ng total RNA, using a constant-region primer. Three nested multiplex PCR rounds, a slightly modified ARM-PCR, produced the libraries for TCR beta. A C-beta reverse primer and TRBV1-TRBV30 forward primers served in each of the first two PCR rounds, at about 10 cycles apiece. TCRdb processed the multiplex PCR reads anew with MiXCR; each CDR3 protein has one entry. This sample has around 100,000 distinct CDR3 sequences, with 55% to 75% found just once. The source material was liver tumor tissue from sampling region 5. Subset described: tumor region T5, tumor centre. The receptors shown here come from a woman aged 55 to 70 with primary liver carcinoma and hepatitis B virus infection.

Remarks on this clonotype: At one of its ends the junction is not consistent with the germline gene, which may arise from a read error. The chain uses TRBV5-1 and TRBJ2-2, with TRBD1 matching over 9 bases. This CDR3 comprises 16 residues. Germline V gene lookup returns CDR1 SGHRS and CDR2 YFSETQ. In nucleotides, the CDR3 is TGCGCCAGCAGCTTGATGGGACAGGGAAACACTGGGGTGCTGTTTTTT. It yields the protein CASSLMGQGNTGVLFF.

For this clonotype: Sequence at one end of the junction differs from germline and may be a read error. The chain uses TRBV12-3 or TRBV12-4 and TRBJ2-7; D may match TRBD1 or TRBD2 (5 bases each). The CDR3 loop spans 14 amino acids. This chain's CDR3 is CAGSRDRLSYEQYF. The DNA for the CDR3 is TGTGCCGGCAGTCGGGACCGCCTCTCCTACGAGCAGTATTTC.

The gene calls are TRBV6-1 and TRBJ1-5; D not resolved. CDR1 is MNHNS and CDR2 is SASEGT in the germline V gene. V gave up 11 bases and J gave up 6 bases, with 17 bases separating them. This CDR3 is built from 13 residues. CDR3 sequence (DNA): TGTGCCTGCAATGAAACGGGCGCTCAGCCCCAGCATTTT. Amino acid sequence: CACNETGAQPQHF.

In this sample, this clonotype turned up a few times. This may stem from a read error, because a much larger clone lies one nucleotide away. V and J are TRBV12-3 or TRBV12-4 and TRBJ2-3; 8 bases align to TRBD1. The CDR3 loop spans 14 amino acids. The DNA for the CDR3 is TGTGCCAGCATACGGACAGGGAGGACAGGTACGCAGTATTTT. It codes for CASIRTGRTGTQYF.

This clonotype occurred many times. The CDR3 coding sequence is TGTGCCAGCAGTTACGAGGTTAACTATGGCTACACCTTC. Its translation: CASSYEVNYGYTF. This sequence joins TRBV6-5 and TRBJ1-2; D gene unclear. V was cut by 2 bases and J by 1 base, with 5 bases left in between. Germline V gene data show CDR1 as MNHEY and CDR2 as SVGAGI. The CDR3 loop spans 13 amino acids.

This clonotype has a count of ten or more. The chain couples TRBV12-5 to TRBJ2-1, with 10 nucleotides matching TRBD1. CDR3 length equals 21 residues. Germline CDR1 LGHNT, CDR2 FRNRAP. V was clipped by 0 bases and J by 2 bases; unmatched bases: 16. The CDR3 DNA reads TGTGCTAGTGGTTTGGTAAAGGGGGTTGGGGACAGGGGCCAGACCTACAATGAGCAGTTCTTC. Translated, it gives CASGLVKGVGDRGQTYNEQFF.

Notes on this clonotype: A read error may account for a junction end that differs from germline. The DNA for the CDR3 is TGCGGCGTTGCTACTAGCGGGAGTACTGCAGATACACAGTATTTT. Its protein is CGVATSGSTADTQYF. The J gene is TRBJ2-3, the V gene TRBV29-1; 11 nucleotides match TRBD2. CDR3 length: 15 residues. CDR1 is SQVTM and CDR2 is ANQGSEA in the germline V gene.

This clonotype appeared a single time. A read error is likely, as this CDR3 ends without the conserved phenylalanine or tryptophan. This rearrangement joins TRBV28 to TRBJ1-1, with 8 nucleotides matching TRBD1. Germline V gene sequence: CDR1 MDHEN, CDR2 SYDVKM. This CDR3 is built from 14 residues. In DNA, the CDR3 is TGTGCCAGCACTTGGGGACAGGCTAACATTGAAGCTTTCCTT. Encoded protein: CASTWGQANIEAFL.

V and J are TRBV12-5 and TRBJ2-5, with D uncertain. The CDR3 covers 15 residues. The ends were cut back, 1 base at V and 4 bases at J, with 13 bases in the middle. Germline V gene sequence: CDR1 LGHNT, CDR2 FRNRAP. The CDR3 protein is CASGLGRVMGETQYF. Here the CDR3 DNA reads TGTGCTAGTGGTTTGGGACGGGTTATGGGAGAGACCCAGTACTTC.

This clonotype was seen a handful of times. It may be a read error: a sequence one base away is much more abundant. J is TRBJ2-3 and V is TRBV29-1, with a possible D match to TRBD2 (5 bases). V lost 8 bases and J 5 bases, leaving 14 bases between the germline ends. Germline CDR1 is SQVTM and CDR2 is ANQGSEA. The CDR3 runs to 12 residues. The CDR3 loop reads CSLNTAGDTQYF. The CDR3 DNA reads as TGCAGCCTAAACACTGCGGGAGATACGCAGTATTTT.

In regard to this clonotype: Given a much more abundant clone one base away, this may be a read error. V and J are TRBV28 and TRBJ1-5; D unresolved. The CDR3 runs to 13 residues. Germline V gene lookup returns CDR1 MDHEN and CDR2 SYDVKM. CDR3 loop: CAISLPNLQPQHF. The CDR3 nucleotides read TGTGCCATCAGTTTACCCAACCTACAGCCCCAGCATTTT.

Notes on this clonotype: A much larger clone differs from this one at a single base, so this may be a read error. The rearrangement links TRBV15 to TRBJ2-7, with TRBD1 as a possible D gene (6 bases). Germline CDR1 and CDR2: LNHNV and YYDKDF (reference sequence). This CDR3 has 14 residues. The CDR3 DNA sequence: TGTACCACCAGCAGGGGACAAAACGACTACGAGCAGTACTTC. It translates to CTTSRGQNDYEQYF. The whole variable domain, remainder taken from reference TRBV15 and TRBJ2-7, is DAMVIQNPRYQVTQFGKPVTLSCSQTLNHNVMYWYQQKSSQAPKLLFHYYDKDFNNEADTPDNFQSRRPNTSFCFLDIRSPGLGDTAMYLCTTSRGQNDYEQYFGPGTRLTVT.

The gene calls are TRBV11-2 and TRBJ1-1; 9 bases agree with TRBD1. This CDR3 has 15 amino acids. Germline CDR1 and CDR2: SGHAT and FQNNGV. V trimming: 7 bases; J trimming: 3 bases; junction bases outside the gene matches: 9. CDR3 DNA: TGTGCCAGCAACCCTGGGGGACAGGGTTACACTGAAGCTTTCTTT. Its protein product is CASNPGGQGYTEAFF.

As to this clonotype: Mismatch with germline at one junction end may stem from a read error. The rearrangement links TRBV6-6 to TRBJ1-5, with TRBD1 matching over 8 bases. CDR1 and CDR2 from the germline V gene are MNHNY and SVGAGI (reference sequence). This CDR3 comprises 14 residues. As DNA, the CDR3 is TGTGCCAGCACTTACCAGGGGGCGGGCCAGTCCCAGCATTTT. Protein product: CASTYQGAGQSQHF.

This clonotype was counted many times. The rearrangement joins TRBV12-3 or TRBV12-4 to TRBJ2-7; 9 bases align to TRBD1. The CDR3 is 14 amino acids. After removal of 6 bases from V and 0 bases from J, the junction contained 3 bases not matched to a gene. CDR3 DNA sequence: TGTGCCAGCAGGGGGACAGGGAGCTCCTACGAGCAGTACTTC. It is translated as CASRGTGSSYEQYF.

On this clonotype: A read error may produce the germline difference seen at one junction end. The V gene is TRBV28, the J gene TRBJ2-7; no clear D gene. This CDR3 is built from 13 residues. Germline lookup yields CDR1 MDHEN and CDR2 SYDVKM. The CDR3 region is CATDDRISYVQYF. Written as DNA, the CDR3 is TGTGCCACCGACGACCGGATCTCCTACGTGCAGTACTTC.

Only a few counts were recorded for this clonotype. This chain joins TRBV20-1 and TRBJ1-2; 7 nucleotides line up with TRBD1. The length of the CDR3 is 12 residues. Per germline, CDR1 DFQATT and CDR2 SNEGSKA (reference sequence). V shed 3 bases, J shed 4 bases, and the junction held 2 bases outside the gene matches. Written as DNA, the CDR3 is TGCAGTGCTAGGGACAGGTCCTATGGCTACACCTTC. Translating gives CSARDRSYGYTF.

This clonotype appeared many times. J is TRBJ2-6 and V is TRBV29-1; TRBD1 is a possible D gene (6 bases). The CDR3 extends over 17 amino acids. With 6 bases removed from V and 0 bases from J, the gap between germline ends came to 18 bases. The germline V gene has CDR1 SQVTM and CDR2 ANQGSEA. CDR3 nucleotides: TGCAGCGTCCACCCCGGACAGCTTGGCTCTGGGGCCAACGTCCTGACTTTC. Translation: CSVHPGQLGSGANVLTF.

As for this clonotype: This may come from a read error, since a much larger clone is one base off. The chain is built from TRBV4-1 and TRBJ2-6, with TRBD1 matching 11 bases. Germline-derived CDR1 and CDR2 are MGHRA and YSYEKL. CDR3 length equals 18 residues. The CDR3 is CASSRSGQGASGANVPTF. CDR3 sequence (DNA): TGCGCCAGCAGCCGGAGTGGACAGGGGGCATCTGGGGCCAACGTCCCGACTTTC.

Worth noting for this clonotype: The junction departs from germline at one end; a sequencing error may be responsible. The rearrangement links TRBV12-3 or TRBV12-4 to TRBJ2-2, with a tentative D call TRBD1 (6 bases). The CDR3 has 15 residues. In DNA form, the CDR3 reads TGTGCCAGCAGGCAGGGACATGGTCCCACCCGGGAGCTGTTTTTT. It specifies CASRQGHGPTRELFF.

This clonotype was detected once. The junction differs from germline at one of its ends, possibly a read error. The genes are TRBV4-1 and TRBJ2-7, with 7 bases lining up with TRBD1. Germline V gene data show CDR1 as MGHRA and CDR2 as YSYEKL. This CDR3 contains 15 residues. The CDR3 DNA sequence: TGCGCCAGCAGTCAAGGGGGACAGCAGCACTATGGGCAGTACTTC. Its translation: CASSQGGQQHYGQYF.

About this clonotype itself: Relative to the germline gene, one junction end is altered; a read error may explain this. The chain employs TRBV7-9 and TRBJ1-2; 8 bases match TRBD1. The length of the CDR3 is 15 residues. CDR1 and CDR2 (germline): SEHNR, FQNEAQ (reference sequence). Here the CDR3 reads CASSPTGGRNYDYTF. In nucleotides, the CDR3 is TGTGCCAGCAGCCCCACAGGGGGGAGGAACTATGACTACACCTTC.

For this clonotype: Likely a read error: the CDR3 ends without its conserved phenylalanine or tryptophan. This chain connects TRBV11-3 to TRBJ2-7; 11 nucleotides align to TRBD1. The germline V gene has CDR1 SGHNT and CDR2 YENEEA. The CDR3 spans 15 residues. The CDR3 loop reads CANSPRTGGNYEQYL. CDR3 DNA: TGTGCCAACAGCCCCAGGACAGGGGGCAACTACGAGCAGTACTTA.

Concerning this clonotype: The missing conserved phenylalanine or tryptophan at the end of this CDR3 makes a read error likely. The rearrangement uses TRBV6-6 and TRBJ2-2, with TRBD2 as a possible D gene (5 bases). The CDR3 runs to 20 residues. Trimming took 0 bases from V and 0 from J, leaving 20 bases between them. Per the germline V gene, CDR1 is MNHNY and CDR2 is SVGAGI (reference sequence). The CDR3 bases are TGTGCCAGCAGTTACTCGAAAAGTCGTAGCGTGCGAGCGAACACCGGGGAGCTGTTTGTT. As protein: CASSYSKSRSVRANTGELFV.

As regards this clonotype: The germline gene is not matched at one end of the junction; a read error may be the cause. CDR3 in amino acids: CTSSPSGLYGYTF. As DNA, the CDR3 is TGTACCAGCAGTCCCTCTGGCCTCTATGGCTACACCTTC. The chain joins TRBV12-3 or TRBV12-4 to TRBJ1-2; D remains ambiguous. The CDR3 is 13 amino acids.

This clonotype was seen repeatedly, ten times or more. The rearrangement links TRBV28 to TRBJ2-3; 8 nucleotides match TRBD1. CDR3 length: 16 amino acids. The germline CDR1 and CDR2 sequences are MDHEN and SYDVKM. With 6 bases clipped from V and 0 bases from J, the junction kept 8 bases outside the gene matches. The CDR3 bases are TGTGCCAGCAGCTCCCCGCAGGGGGCTAGCACAGATACGCAGTATTTT. Protein: CASSSPQGASTDTQYF.

As concerns this clonotype: One end of the junction is discordant with germline, which a read error may explain. The chain carries TRBV6-5 and TRBJ2-5, with D tentatively TRBD1 (6 bases). In germline, CDR1 is MNHEY, CDR2 SVGAGI. The CDR3 sequence is 14 residues long. The CDR3 bases are TGCGCCAGCAGCATTTGGACAGCCAAAGAGACCCAGTACTTC. This codes for CASSIWTAKETQYF.

This clonotype was detected only a few times. One end of the junction varies from germline; a read error may be responsible. This rearrangement joins TRBV11-3 to TRBJ2-1; 9 bases align to TRBD2. This CDR3 comprises 17 residues. Germline CDR1 SGHNT, CDR2 YENEEA. This CDR3 reads CANSLGREREAYNGQFF. In nucleotides, the CDR3 is TGTGCCAACAGCTTAGGTCGCGAGCGGGAGGCATACAATGGGCAGTTTTTC.